Detailed here is one T cell receptor (beta chain). Its cognate antigen is unknown. Trimming cost V 1 base and J 0 bases, with 3 bases left between them. Germline V gene sequence: CDR1 LNHNV, CDR2 YYDKDF (reference sequence). The CDR3 spans 14 residues. The record originates from a study of CD8 T cells in ankylosing spondylitis. Study results and caveats: Reactive arthritis synovial fluid and blood previously showed some of these motif variants. Characteristic, it appeared, of ankylosing spondylitis blood was a TCR beta motif of about eight highly homologous variants.

Quantitative 5'-RACE with molecular barcodes produced the TCR beta libraries. TCRdb re-called the 5' RACE reads through MiXCR, storing one row per CDR3 protein. The sample includes a few hundred thousand distinct CDR3 sequences, around 20% of them seen just once. The chain employs TRBV15 and TRBJ1-4; D gene unclear. Sequencing used blood, either unsorted or a sorted T cell fraction (not recorded which). The TCR originated in a male donor with ankylosing spondylitis or in good health (not recorded which). The CDR3 nucleotides are TGTGCCACCAGCAGAGTTTCAACTAATGAAAAACTGTTTTTT. It is translated as CATSRVSTNEKLFF. The variable domain in full, completed from reference TRBV15 and TRBJ1-4, reads DAMVIQNPRYQVTQFGKPVTLSCSQTLNHNVMYWYQQKSSQAPKLLFHYYDKDFNNEADTPDNFQSRRPNTSFCFLDIRSPGLGDTAMYLCATSRVSTNEKLFFGSGTQLSVL.